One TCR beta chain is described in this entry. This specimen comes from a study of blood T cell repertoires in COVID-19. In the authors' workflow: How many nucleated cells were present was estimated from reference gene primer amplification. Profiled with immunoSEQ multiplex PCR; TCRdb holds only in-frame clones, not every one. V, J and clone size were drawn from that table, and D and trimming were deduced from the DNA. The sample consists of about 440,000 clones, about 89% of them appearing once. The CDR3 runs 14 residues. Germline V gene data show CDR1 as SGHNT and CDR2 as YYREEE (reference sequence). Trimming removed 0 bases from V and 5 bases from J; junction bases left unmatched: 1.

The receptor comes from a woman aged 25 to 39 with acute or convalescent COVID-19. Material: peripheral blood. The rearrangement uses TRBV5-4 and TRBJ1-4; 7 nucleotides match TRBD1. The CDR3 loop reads CASSLETGNEKLFF. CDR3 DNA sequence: TGTGCCAGCAGCTTGGAGACAGGGAATGAAAAACTGTTTTTT.